These 8 T cell receptor beta chains were sequenced from one sample in a study of early T cells in non-severe SARS-CoV-2 infection. A single record per CDR3 protein comes from TCRdb applying MiXCR to the 5' RACE reads. The sample consists of tens of thousands of distinct CDR3 sequences, 13% of them appearing once. Sequencing was done on a sample of whole blood. The receptors originated from an adult who was a healthcare worker with PCR-confirmed SARS-CoV-2 infection or an uninfected control (not recorded which).

Many counts were recorded for this clonotype. J is TRBJ1-2 and V is TRBV5-6; D uncertain. The CDR3 contains 13 residues. V lost 0 bases to trimming and J lost 7 bases, with 10 bases between them. The V gene's germline CDR1 is SGHDT and CDR2 YYEEEE. DNA for the CDR3: TGTGCCAGCAGCTTGGGAACACGGCCTGGCTACACCTTC. Its translation is CASSLGTRPGYTF. The variable domain in full, with the rest retrieved from reference TRBV5-6 and TRBJ1-2, is DAGVTQSPTHLIKTRGQQVTLRCSPKSGHDTVSWYQQALGQGPQFIFQYYEEEERQRGNFPDRFSGHQFPNYSSELNVNALLLGDSALYLCASSLGTRPGYTFGSGTRLTVV.

This clonotype was observed many times. The V call is TRBV12-3 or TRBV12-4, the J call TRBJ1-2; 9 bases are a match to TRBD1. This CDR3 contains 14 residues. Trimming at V came to 3 bases and at J to 7 bases, leaving 6 bases not matched to a gene. CDR3 sequence reads: CASSFSTGGFGYTF. As DNA, the CDR3 is TGTGCCAGCAGTTTTTCGACAGGGGGTTTTGGCTACACCTTC.

This clonotype was detected only a few times. The V call is TRBV4-1, the J call TRBJ1-1; 9 positions match TRBD1. Germline CDR1 reads MGHRA; CDR2 reads YSYEKL. CDR3 size: 15 residues. V was pared by 2 bases and J by 1 base, with 2 bases of the junction left unmatched. The DNA of the CDR3 is TGCGCCAGCAGCCAACGGGACAGGGCGAACACTGAAGCTTTCTTT. Its translation is CASSQRDRANTEAFF.

The J gene is TRBJ1-1, the V gene TRBV20-1, with TRBD1 matching 10 bases. The CDR3 sequence is 13 residues long. J lost 3 bases, V lost 5 bases, and 3 bases had no gene match. Per germline, CDR1 DFQATT and CDR2 SNEGSKA (reference sequence). The CDR3 DNA follows: TGCAGTGCTCCCGGGACAGGGGACACTGAAGCTTTCTTT. This encodes CSAPGTGDTEAFF.

This sequence joins TRBV2 and TRBJ1-2; no definite D call. Trimming shortened V by 4 bases and J by 1 base, and 7 bases separated the two germline ends. Germline V gene sequence: CDR1 SNHLY, CDR2 FYNNEI. This CDR3 region has 13 residues. DNA of the CDR3: TGTGCCAGCAGTGTACGGCTTAACTATGGCTACACCTTC. Amino acid sequence: CASSVRLNYGYTF.

This clonotype was seen a few times. J is TRBJ2-1 and V is TRBV12-3 or TRBV12-4, with TRBD2 matching over 11 bases. V was clipped by 6 bases and J by 11 bases; unmatched bases: 6. This CDR3 is 13 amino acids long. CDR3: CASSQTSGSQQFF. Written as DNA, the CDR3 is TGTGCCAGCAGCCAAACTAGCGGGAGCCAGCAGTTCTTC.

This clonotype has only one observation. The chain carries TRBV29-1 and TRBJ2-3, with 9 nucleotides matching TRBD1. With 6 bases clipped from V and 1 base from J, the junction kept 5 bases outside the gene matches. CDR1 is SQVTM and CDR2 is ANQGSEA in the germline V gene. There are 14 residues in the CDR3. CDR3 bases: TGCAGCGTAAGGGACAGGGTCGGCACAGATACGCAGTATTTT. Translation gives CSVRDRVGTDTQYF.

This clonotype was observed many times. The chain carries TRBV3-1 and TRBJ1-6, with D hard to call. V lost 1 base, J lost 0 bases, and 7 bases lay in between. Germline V gene sequence: CDR1 LGHDT, CDR2 YNNKEL (reference sequence). The CDR3 is made up of 16 amino acids. The CDR3 spells CASSQGRSSYNSPLHF. The CDR3, as DNA: TGTGCCAGCAGCCAAGGACGGAGCTCCTATAATTCACCCCTCCACTTT.